This is a list of T cell receptor beta chains from one sample in a study of shared clonotypes between healthy human individuals. Some clones are missing from TCRdb's copy, which holds only in-frame ones; the method was immunoSEQ multiplex PCR. Of millions of clones in the sample, more than 85% were seen once. Sample: naive CD8+ T cells from PBMCs. Receptor source: a man between 18 and 29 years old in good health. Some clones in this sample may be carry-over from other donors' samples. Both conserved end residues are part of each CDR3. A D gene is named only where the DNA matches it firmly. Not all rows give a size; the values are once, few, many and, for expanded clones, a class.

-	TRBV27	TRBJ1-1	few	TGTGCCAGCAGTTCAAATCCGGGGAACACTGAAGCTTTCTTT	CASSSNPGNTEAFF
-	TRBV7-3	TRBJ1-1	-	TGTGCCAGCAGCCCCGGGGCTGGACAGCCGAACACTGAAGCTTTCTTT	CASSPGAGQPNTEAFF
TRBD2	TRBV11-3	TRBJ2-1	once	TGTGCCAGCAGCTTAGATTGGCGGGAGGGAGGATACAATGAGCAGTTCTTC	CASSLDWREGGYNEQFF
TRBD1	TRBV28	TRBJ2-7	-	TGTGCCAGCAATCTGAAAAGGACAGGGTGGTTCGACGAGCAGTACTTC	CASNLKRTGWFDEQYF
-	TRBV7-9	TRBJ2-3	-	TGTGCCAGCAGCCGTGAGACAGCTACTAGCACAGATACGCAGTATTTT	CASSRETATSTDTQYF
-	TRBV30	TRBJ1-5	few	TGTGCCTGGAGACATTTGAGGGGGGCTGGCGGCAATCAGCCCCAGCATTTT	CAWRHLRGAGGNQPQHF
-	TRBV2	TRBJ2-7	-	TGTGCCAGCATAAGGACAGAAAGCTCCTACGAGCAGTACTTC	CASIRTESSYEQYF
-	TRBV7-3	TRBJ2-4	-	TGTGCCAGCAGCTTAACACCCGAAGGGCAGGGCGGCAACATTCAGTACTTC	CASSLTPEGQGGNIQYF
TRBD1	TRBV7-9	TRBJ1-2	-	TGTGCCAGCAGCCTTCCAGGGGGCCCTGAGAGAGGCTACACCTTC	CASSLPGGPERGYTF
-	TRBV27	TRBJ2-5	-	TGTGCCAGCAGTTTATCCCCCGGGGCAGGGCGGGAGACCCAGTACTTC	CASSLSPGAGRETQYF
-	TRBV21-1	TRBJ2-3	-	TGTGCCAGCAGTTATACAGGGCCCCCAGATACGCAGTATTTT	CASSYTGPPDTQYF
-	TRBV18	TRBJ1-1	-	TGTGCCAGCTCACCTCGGGCAGTTGAAGCTATGAACACTGAAGCTTTCTTT	CASSPRAVEAMNTEAFF
TRBD1	TRBV2	TRBJ2-3	-	TGTGCCAGCAGTTCCGGGGGGACAGGGGGCGAAGATACGCAGTATTTT	CASSSGGTGGEDTQYF
-	TRBV7-9	TRBJ1-1	-	TGTGCCAGCAGCTTGGGCTCGTCGAGACAAGCTTTCTTT	CASSLGSSRQAFF
-	TRBV5-1	TRBJ2-1	-	TGCGCCAGCGGGTGGGGGGGCGCCCACAATGAGCAGTTCTTC	CASGWGGAHNEQFF
TRBD2	TRBV28	TRBJ2-1	-	TGTGCCAGCGGGAAGCGGGAGACGATGGATGAGCAGTTCTTC	CASGKRETMDEQFF
-	TRBV7-3	TRBJ2-3	once	TGTGCCAGCAGCCCCACCCGTCGGCCCACAGATACGCAGTATTTT	CASSPTRRPTDTQYF
-	TRBV27	TRBJ2-6	-	TGTGCCAGCAGTGCAGGGGTTCTGGGGGCCAACGTCCTGACTTTC	CASSAGVLGANVLTF
TRBD1	TRBV9	TRBJ2-3	-	TGTGCCAGCAGCGGACTAACAGGGGTCGAAGATACGCAGTATTTT	CASSGLTGVEDTQYF
-	TRBV27	TRBJ2-7	-	TGTGCCAGCAGTTTAAGAGGTCCAGGGGACTACGAGCAGTACTTC	CASSLRGPGDYEQYF
TRBD1	TRBV6-1	TRBJ2-7	-	TGTGCCAGCAGTGGGGGACAGGGGCCTGTTTACGAGCAGTACTTC	CASSGGQGPVYEQYF
-	TRBV7-2	TRBJ1-2	-	TGTGCCAGCAGGCCGGACGTCTACTATGGCTACACCTTC	CASRPDVYYGYTF
-	TRBV7-9	TRBJ1-4	-	TGTGCCAGCAGCTTAGCGCAGGGGAAGAATGAAAAACTGTTTTTT	CASSLAQGKNEKLFF
TRBD2	TRBV10-3	TRBJ2-7	-	TGTGCCATCAGCTACCTAGCGGGACGTTCCTACGAGCAGTACTTC	CAISYLAGRSYEQYF
-	TRBV30	TRBJ2-3	once	TGTGCCTGGAGTCCCCTTCGACTGGCAGATACGCAGTATTTT	CAWSPLRLADTQYF
TRBD2	TRBV7-9	TRBJ2-7	-	TGTGCCAGCAGCTCATCCGGGACTAACCCCTACGAGCAGTACTTC	CASSSSGTNPYEQYF
-	TRBV5-1	TRBJ1-2	-	TGCGCCAGCAGCTTGGGACAGTTCTATGGCTACACCTTC	CASSLGQFYGYTF
-	TRBV7-8	TRBJ2-3	-	TGTGCCAGCAGCTTAGGAAACGGACAGTCCCCGTTTGATACGCAGTATTTT	CASSLGNGQSPFDTQYF
-	TRBV4-1	TRBJ2-7	-	TGCGCCAGCAGCCAAGATCATGACTACGAGCAGTACTTC	CASSQDHDYEQYF
-	TRBV6-5	TRBJ2-5	-	TGTGCCAGCAGTTCTAAGGTGAGGGAGCAGTACTTC	CASSSKVREQYF
-	TRBV27	TRBJ1-2	-	TGTGCCAGCACCATTCTCCCAGGGGACGGTGGCTACACCTTC	CASTILPGDGGYTF
TRBD2	TRBV4-3	TRBJ2-3	-	TGCGCCAGCAGCCACGGGACTAGCGGCACAGATACGCAGTATTTT	CASSHGTSGTDTQYF
-	TRBV28	TRBJ2-7	-	TGTGCCAGCAGCACTCGGGGTGACGAGCAGTACTTC	CASSTRGDEQYF
TRBD1	TRBV11-2	TRBJ2-1	-	TGTGCCAGCAGCGTGCAACAGGGGGTAAGGTACAATGAGCAGTTCTTC	CASSVQQGVRYNEQFF
-	TRBV15	TRBJ1-3	-	TGTGCCACCAGCAGAGTTCGGGGAAACACCATATATTTT	CATSRVRGNTIYF
TRBD1	TRBV28	TRBJ2-7	-	TGTGCCAGCCGGGGACAGGGCCTCTACGAGCAGTACTTC	CASRGQGLYEQYF
TRBD1	TRBV11-2	TRBJ2-7	-	TGTGCCAGCAGCCATGGGACAGGGGCGGGGTACGAGCAGTACTTC	CASSHGTGAGYEQYF
TRBD1	TRBV2	TRBJ2-7	few	TGTGCCAGCGAAGACAGGGTCCACGAGCAGTACTTC	CASEDRVHEQYF
-	TRBV28	TRBJ1-1	-	TGTGCCAGCAGTTTTCGGGGGAGTGGCACTGAAGCTTTCTTT	CASSFRGSGTEAFF
-	TRBV5-6	TRBJ2-7	-	TGTGCCAGCAGCTTGGGTCAGTCGTTCTACGAGCAGTACTTC	CASSLGQSFYEQYF
-	TRBV14	TRBJ2-7	-	TGTGCCAGCAGCCACGAGGACAGCTACGAGCAGTACTTC	CASSHEDSYEQYF
TRBD1	TRBV6-5	TRBJ2-7	-	TGTGCCAGCTGTAACCTGGGACAGGGGAGCATCGAGCAGTACTTC	CASCNLGQGSIEQYF
TRBD1	TRBV4-1	TRBJ2-7	-	TGCGCCAGCAGCCAAGGCCCAGGACAGGGATCGTCCTACGAGCAGTACTTC	CASSQGPGQGSSYEQYF
-	TRBV27	TRBJ1-2	-	TGTGCCAGCAGTGGATGGGACGGTCGTAACTATGGCTACACCTTC	CASSGWDGRNYGYTF
-	TRBV7-8	TRBJ1-1	-	TGTGCCAGCAGCTCCCGGGCCTTGAACACTGAAGCTTTCTTT	CASSSRALNTEAFF
-	TRBV6-1	TRBJ2-7	once	TGTGCCAGCAGTGAGTCCCCATTGGCGGTAACCTACGAGCAGTACTTC	CASSESPLAVTYEQYF
-	TRBV30	TRBJ2-3	once	TGTGCCTGGAGTGAAGCGGGTGGGCAGCAGTATTTT	CAWSEAGGQQYF
-	TRBV4-2	TRBJ1-1	once	TGTGCCAGCAGCCCCGCTCGGGGAACTGAAGCTTTCTTT	CASSPARGTEAFF
-	TRBV5-6	TRBJ2-2	-	TGTGCCAGCAGCAATGGGACGAAAGTAGGGACCGGGGAGCTGTTTTTT	CASSNGTKVGTGELFF
-	TRBV15	TRBJ1-4	-	TGTGCCACCAGCAGTCACGGGACAACAACTAATGAAAAACTGTTTTTT	CATSSHGTTTNEKLFF
-	TRBV4-1	TRBJ2-1	-	TGCGCCAGCAGCCAAGATGTGGTGATGAATGAGCAGTTCTTC	CASSQDVVMNEQFF